The present entry profiles one TCR beta chain with its context. Antigen unknown. Sequenced by immunoSEQ multiplex PCR; TCRdb stores in-frame clones only, minus some. The data contain around 52,000 clones, 83% of them singletons. The V gene end was trimmed by 3 bases and the J gene end by 10 bases; junction bases not matched to a gene: 11. The germline V gene has CDR1 GTSNPN and CDR2 SVGIG (reference sequence). The CDR3 sequence is 15 residues long. These data belong to a study of OX40 agonist ivuxolimab in advanced cancers. Study in general: Of the participants, roughly 40% had some prior anti-PD-1, anti-PD-L1 or anti-CTLA-4 therapy, which was allowed.

Patients who had autoimmune disease history or got systemic immunosuppression were left out. Study results and limitations: Individuals who were partial responders at 0.1-3.0 mg/kg had clonal expansion that ranked among the lowest. Relative to CD4+ cells, CD8+ T cells on average had more expanded clones.

Sample: CD4+ or CD8+ T cells sorted from blood, taken in a trial of the OX40 agonist ivuxolimab. The TCR was taken from an adult with an advanced solid tumor such as melanoma, head and neck, liver or kidney cancer. The chain recombines TRBV30 with TRBJ1-6, with 8 nucleotides matching TRBD1. In DNA form, the CDR3 reads TGTGCCTGGAGCGCAGGGGGCGTAGGTAACTCACCCCTCCACTTT. Protein product: CAWSAGGVGNSPLHF.